The 2 T cell receptor beta chains in this list originate from one sample, sequenced in a study of OX40 agonist ivuxolimab in advanced cancers. TCRdb's table, derived via immunoSEQ multiplex PCR, lists solely in-frame clones and lacks some. The top ten hold 0.45% to 0.6% of the sample, which has over 65,000 clones, approximately 80% seen once. The sequencing used CD4+ or CD8+ T cells sorted from blood, collected in a trial of the OX40 agonist ivuxolimab. The receptors derive from an adult with an advanced solid tumor such as melanoma, head and neck, liver or kidney cancer.

This clone has a single count. As DNA, the CDR3 is TGTGCCAGCAGTGTGTCAGCTAATGGTCATCAGCCCCAGCATTTT. Encoded protein: CASSVSANGHQPQHF. V gene TRBV6-1 combines with J gene TRBJ1-5; no definite D call. CDR1 MNHNS and CDR2 SASEGT come from the germline V gene. The CDR3 spans 15 residues. V gave up 4 bases and J gave up 5 bases, with 15 bases separating them.

There are a few counts of this clone. The chain links TRBV19 to TRBJ1-6, with TRBD1 as a possible D gene (6 bases). The CDR3 has 15 residues. The V gene lost 4 bases and the J gene lost 9 bases, with 16 bases spanning the gap. Germline V CDR1 and CDR2: LNHDA, SQIVND (reference sequence). The CDR3 region has the DNA TGTGCCAGTAGTACACGACGGGACATAAGTTCACCCCTCCACTTT. Translated, it gives CASSTRRDISSPLHF.